The 9 T cell receptor beta chains given below trace back to one sample, sequenced in a study of blood T cell repertoires in COVID-19. Sequencing used immunoSEQ multiplex PCR; TCRdb keeps in-frame clones, though not all of them. The table lists fewer than 250,000 clones, roughly 82% of them singletons. The sample consisted of peripheral blood. These receptors were taken from a woman between 55 and 75 years old with COVID-19, enrolled during active disease.

V gene TRBV2 combines with J gene TRBJ1-2; 8 bases are shared with TRBD1. The germline V gene encodes CDR1 SNHLY and CDR2 FYNNEI. V lost 0 bases to trimming and J lost 2 bases; unmatched junction nucleotides: 5. The CDR3 runs to 16 residues. CDR3 protein: CASSEARGQVNYGYTF. In DNA, the CDR3 is TGTGCCAGCAGTGAAGCGAGGGGACAGGTCAACTATGGCTACACCTTC.

V is TRBV10-3 and J is TRBJ1-3; D may be TRBD1 (6 bases). CDR3 size: 16 residues. Trimming removed 4 bases from V and 0 bases from J, with 13 bases in between. The germline CDR1 and CDR2 sequences are ENHRY and SYGVKD. The CDR3 DNA is TGTGCCATCAGTGCCATAGACAGGATCTCTGGAAACACCATATATTTT. As protein: CAISAIDRISGNTIYF.

V gene TRBV5-1 combines with J gene TRBJ1-2, with a possible D match to TRBD1 (6 bases). Germline V gene sequence: CDR1 SGHRS, CDR2 YFSETQ. The CDR3 extends over 18 amino acids. Between the trimmed V and J ends, which lost 4 bases and 0 bases, there was a span of 22 bases. In DNA form, the CDR3 reads TGCGCCAGCAGCCCACAGAATACGGACAGACCTGCTAACTATGGCTACACCTTC. The encoded protein is CASSPQNTDRPANYGYTF. The whole variable domain, filled in from reference TRBV5-1 and TRBJ1-2, reads KAGVTQTPRYLIKTRGQQVTLSCSPISGHRSVSWYQQTPGQGLQFLFEYFSETQRNKGNFPGRFSGRQFSNSRSEMNVSTLELGDSALYLCASSPQNTDRPANYGYTFGSGTRLTVV.

The rearrangement links TRBV19 to TRBJ1-2; D remains unclear. Germline V gene data show CDR1 as LNHDA and CDR2 as SQIVND (reference sequence). The CDR3 consists of 15 residues. V shed 4 bases and J shed 1 base, with 13 bases lying between them. CDR3: CASSSSGGNNYGYTF. The CDR3 DNA reads as TGTGCCAGTAGTAGCTCTGGAGGGAATAACTATGGCTACACCTTC.

J is TRBJ1-5 and V is TRBV2; weak D call: TRBD1 (6 bases). V was shortened by 6 bases and J by 0 bases, with 15 bases between the two germline ends. Germline CDR1 and CDR2: SNHLY and FYNNEI. This CDR3 has 16 amino acids. In nucleotides, the CDR3 is TGTGCCAGCAGAAAGGGGGGAGGGGTTAGCAATCAGCCCCAGCATTTT. Amino acids: CASRKGGGVSNQPQHF.

This rearrangement joins TRBV5-1 to TRBJ2-1; 11 bases agree with TRBD2. From germline, CDR1 is SGHRS and CDR2 YFSETQ. V gave up 0 bases and J gave up 5 bases; unmatched junction bases: 13. The CDR3 has 19 amino acids. For the CDR3, the DNA is TGCGCCAGCAGCTTGGTTGGCCCTAAACTAGCGGGAGATAACAATGAGCAGTTCTTC. The encoded protein is CASSLVGPKLAGDNNEQFF. The full variable domain, completed using reference TRBV5-1 and TRBJ2-1, is KAGVTQTPRYLIKTRGQQVTLSCSPISGHRSVSWYQQTPGQGLQFLFEYFSETQRNKGNFPGRFSGRQFSNSRSEMNVSTLELGDSALYLCASSLVGPKLAGDNNEQFFGPGTRLTVL.

This clone was seen a few times. Other DNA sequences from this sample encode an identical CDR3 as well. The chain joins TRBV6-2 or TRBV6-3 to TRBJ2-1, with 12 bases aligning to TRBD2. The junction had 6 bases not matched to a gene; V was cut back by 5 bases and J by 7 bases. CDR1 and CDR2 from the germline V gene are MNHEY and SVGEGT. This CDR3 contains 15 residues. The CDR3 nucleotides are TGTGCCAGCAGTACACTAGCGGGAGGTGGAAATGAGCAGTTCTTC. This codes for CASSTLAGGGNEQFF.

This clone was detected only a few times. This sequence joins TRBV7-2 and TRBJ2-7, with 9 bases that match TRBD2. This CDR3 region has 14 residues. The V and J ends lost 0 bases and 3 bases, in that order; junction bases with no gene match: 0. The V gene's germline CDR1 is SGHTA and CDR2 FQGNSA. CDR3 sequence: CASSLASGGYEQYF. The CDR3 nucleotides are TGTGCCAGCAGCTTAGCTAGCGGGGGCTACGAGCAGTACTTC.

The chain has TRBV7-3 and TRBJ2-6, with D uncertain. Germline V gene sequence: CDR1 SGHTA, CDR2 FQGTGA. The CDR3 is 14 residues long. Trimming cost V 5 bases and J 1 base, with 6 bases left between them. This CDR3 reads CASSLSSGANVLTF. CDR3 nucleotides: TGTGCCAGCAGCCTATCATCTGGGGCCAACGTCCTGACTTTC.